This note documents a single TCR beta chain sequence. The data derive from a study of cytomegalovirus exposure and HLA in healthy donors. Primers: 60 Vbeta forward and 13 Jbeta reverse. Here immunoSEQ multiplex PCR was the method, and the copy in TCRdb shows in-frame clones only, minus some. The sample lists 150,000 to 200,000 clones; around 77% were seen once. The receptor was derived from a woman aged 25 to 39 in good health and CMV-seropositive. Sequencing was performed on PBMCs.

The CDR3 protein is CASSLVVGGTGELFF. CDR3 sequence (DNA): TGTGCCAGCAGCTTAGTGGTAGGGGGTACCGGGGAGCTGTTTTTT. The V and J genes are TRBV7-8 and TRBJ2-2, with D possibly matching TRBD1 (6 bases). The CDR3 extends over 15 amino acids. V lost 1 base, J lost 5 bases, and 11 bases lay in between. The germline CDR1 and CDR2 sequences are SGHVS and FQNEAQ.